This paragraph covers one T cell receptor (beta chain) sequence. As yet, its antigen is unknown. The CDR3 totals 15 residues. Trimming removed 4 bases from V and 6 bases from J, with 17 bases in between. Germline CDR1 is MGHRA and CDR2 is YSYEKL. This entry comes from a study of T cell repertoires in cytomegalovirus infection. A single record per CDR3 protein comes from TCRdb applying MiXCR to the reads. This table has roughly 34,000 distinct CDR3 sequences, approximately 52% appearing once. The receptor comes from a human donor in good health (CMV status not recorded). Some clones in this sample may be carry-over from other donors' samples. The specimen was CD8+ T cells from cultured PBMCs, collected from culture after CMV antigen stimulation. The rearrangement joins TRBV4-1 to TRBJ2-3; D is undetermined. The DNA for the CDR3 is TGCGCCAGCAGCCCTACGGCGCTTCCCCCGGATACGCAGTATTTT. The encoded protein is CASSPTALPPDTQYF.